This T cell receptor beta chain was found in a study of cytomegalovirus exposure and HLA in healthy donors listed by TCRdb under 2017. As for the study more broadly: In an earlier analysis of approximately 500 of the donors, roughly 300 Gb of sequence data and 117 million unique TCR beta sequences from 180 million or so T cells were reported. Using immunosequencing, the study profiled T cell repertoires from about 620 subjects and related those repertoires to cytomegalovirus serostatus. Because of strong linkage in the cohort, roughly 5 DR-DQ haplotypes were treated as single units for association and clustering. HLA typing included class I and class II loci at four-digit resolution. Of the 350 to 450 genotyped donors, around 81% fell in the genetic ancestry cluster associated with self-reported Caucasian donors. A later genetic analysis took genome-wide SNP genotypes for about 55% of the 666 donors and used that subset as a discovery cohort. All discovery cohort repertoires had been generated on a single sequencing platform. Donor age, sex, ethnicity and CMV serostatus were collected together with the repertoire data. Typing coverage differed by locus: A, B, C, DRB1 and DQB1 were typed in roughly 620-640 donors, DQA1 in about 500, DPA1 in 600 to 610, and DPB1 in 472. To study patterns of TCR occurrence, a later analysis re-analyzed previously published TCR beta repertoires from several hundred donors and added high-resolution HLA genotyping. Besides the first cohort of about 730 subjects, a separate validation cohort made up of over a hundred different subjects was used. In the later analysis, no new phenotypic data were used to find candidate immune exposures; instead, reliance was placed on TCR beta sequences and their occurrence across donors. Roughly 310 gigabases of sequencing data and tens of millions of unique TCR sequences were included in an early release covering around 650 HLA-typed donors. The study combined high-throughput TCR immunosequencing, statistical association of individual TCRs with disease status, and machine learning to predict cytomegalovirus infection status. The study was designed to test whether signatures of past pathogen exposure could be identified by cataloging public T cell receptors. An earlier analysis of some 600 of the donors applied high-throughput TCR beta sequencing to assess whether each TCR beta V gene segment acted as functional or pseudogenic. On average, 235,054 unique TCR beta nucleotide sequences were sequenced per donor among 350 to 400 genotyped donors of the cohort, with 15% to 20% of those sequences being non-productive. General study outcomes and caveats: A further reported finding was that TCR beta sequences accurately predicted the HLA-A and HLA-B alleles for most subjects in the first cohort. A later genetic analysis associated a missense DCLRE1C variant with V-gene and J-gene trimming of TCR beta chains, and an independent cohort replicated the association. A group of highly shared sequence variants was considered likely to be a technical artifact of the sequencing pipeline. It was suggested by the authors that the approach could potentially be generalized to other disease states and immunological phenotypes. Because HLA typing was missing for some donors at each locus, association tests included only the typed subset. Roughly uniform sequencing depth across donors was assumed in presence/absence analyses, although this assumption may not hold. Immune exposure information for the cohort was limited to CMV serostatus. In this cohort, only TCR beta chains were sequenced, and detectable features were limited by the absence of alpha or paired-chain data. Most TCR sequences were observed very rarely across donors, whereas some public TCRs were present in many individuals. Some IMGT-functional V segments, including TRBV6-2 and TRBV6-3, could not be distinguished by the 87-base-pair reads and were therefore excluded. The study gave a list of some 150 TCR beta chains associated with cytomegalovirus. Compared with the 666-donor mean, donors in an Asian-associated ancestry cluster had fewer N-insertions in productive TCRs, according to a later genetic analysis. In a later analysis, around 17,000 TCR beta sequences were associated with specific HLA alleles at a false discovery rate of 0.05. In a later analysis, HLA-associated TCR beta chains showed more clonal expansion and lower generation probabilities than non-associated chains that were equally common. In an earlier analysis of 500 to 650 of the donors, most TCR beta V segments appeared in productive rearrangements about 87% or about 30% of the time, broadly matching IMGT annotations. The earlier analysis of some 560 of the donors excluded 15 to 20 rarely observed V segments, including chromosome 9 orphons, because counts were too low. In vitro tests confirmed that a few of the cytomegalovirus-associated TCR beta chains recognize cytomegalovirus antigens. The classifier was reported to diagnose cytomegalovirus status with high specificity and sensitivity in both the original cohort and the validation cohort. Correlated functional status among segregating V segments might reflect linkage disequilibrium, but an unknown experimental factor could not be ruled out. A later analysis found that TCR association rates varied across HLA loci, with DRB1 alleles showing the most associated TCRs and HLA-C alleles the fewest. Several of the top co-occurrence clusters appeared to be linked to parvovirus B19, influenza, CMV and Epstein-Barr virus, according to a later analysis. Strong co-occurrence of HLA alleles, especially DR and DQ, made assigning TCR associations to individual alleles difficult. A later analysis found that most CMV-associated TCR beta chains appeared HLA-restricted, with HLA associations seemingly driven largely by CMV exposure.

Preparation of the library involved the immunoSEQ multiplex PCR assay. A mixture of 60 forward primers for TCR Vbeta segments and 13 reverse primers for TCR Jbeta segments was used in the multiplex PCR. Amplification of the CDR3 region of rearranged TCR beta genes was performed with a multiplex PCR assay on genomic DNA. The amplified TCR beta libraries were sequenced on the Illumina HiSeq System as 87-base-pair reads. In the authors' own workflow: A later analysis tallied roughly 78 million unique TCR beta chains across the roughly 610 repertoires, and about 10 million of those chains were shared by two or more donors. Raw reads were error-corrected and collapsed into unique sequences by a nearest-neighbor algorithm in which closely related sequences were merged to remove PCR and sequencing errors. Alignment of CDR3 sequences to IMGT reference sequences was used to assign V, D and J gene segments. For a sequence to be retained, a match of at least six nucleotides to both a V gene segment and a J gene segment was required. A rearrangement was called productive if the CDR3 had no stop codons and remained in frame with V and J, and every other rearrangement was called non-productive. CDR3 was defined by IMGT convention, running from the second conserved V-encoded cysteine to the conserved J-encoded phenylalanine. In an earlier analysis of roughly 610 of the donors, sequences lacking an unambiguous match to a single V gene segment were excluded. In an earlier analysis of a few hundred of the donors, a V segment was called functional when productive rearrangements were above 56.7%, and segregating when the standard deviation between donors exceeded 5%. A statistical classification framework was built for diagnosing cytomegalovirus status from the catalog of TCR beta chain sequences. In a later analysis, V and J genes were assigned by comparing TCR nucleotide sequences against IMGT/GENE-DB human TR gene sequences. A later analysis assigned CDR3 sequences and most-parsimonious VDJ recombination scenarios with the TCRdist pipeline. A later analysis defined each TCR beta chain by its CDR3 amino acid sequence plus V-gene family, and excluded reads lacking a unique V-gene family. A later analysis removed 592 highly shared, low-generation-probability nucleotide sequences to deal with suspected cross-contamination and a sequencing artifact. In a later analysis, a clonal expansion index was calculated for each public chain from normalized within-repertoire ranks of inferred template counts. Generation probabilities in a later analysis came from a VDJ recombination model fitted to out-of-frame rearrangements, and those results were checked against IGoR. In a later analysis, TCR-TCR, TCR-HLA and TCR-CMV co-occurrence was scored with hypergeometric tests, and a repertoire-size bias correction was applied to TCR pairs. In a later analysis, false discovery rates were estimated by permuting HLA or CMV assignments 20 times. A later analysis grouped co-occurring TCRs with DBSCAN, adding TCRdist sequence similarity when clustering within HLA-allele-positive subsets. Repertoires with fewer than 30,000 or more than 120,000 public chains, plus five repertoires with anomalous nucleotide sharing, were excluded from co-occurrence clustering. As stored in TCRdb, this immuneACCESS dataset retains in-frame rearrangements with V and J assigned. A fraction of the clones does not appear; measured against another copy, unresolved V genes explain less than half of the discrepancy, and the remainder lacks a known reason. The D gene and trimming were derived from the DNA, and the V and J assignments and clone size from that table. This sample gives roughly 120,000 clones in total; 79% of them show up just once. Of the sample, 2.5% to 3% is held by the ten largest clones.

Remarks on this clone: No cognate antigen has been identified for it. No base-level quality is on record; no much larger clone is a single base apart.

The cohort was made up of 500 to 800 healthy bone marrow donors. Cohort members were all nominally healthy when sampled, although unrecorded immune exposures were likely present. The donor was CMV seropositive and was included in the group of 250 to 300 seropositive cohort members. A peripheral blood sample was collected from each donor, and TCR beta sequencing was performed on peripheral blood mononuclear cells. The Qiagen DNeasy Blood Extraction Kit was used to extract genomic DNA from the blood cell samples. CDR1 and CDR2, looked up from the germline V gene (reference sequence), are GTSNPN and SVGIG. The germline V end is reduced by 1 base and the J end by 10 bases; junction bases left unmatched: 3. From its cysteine to its phenylalanine, the CDR3 spans 13 amino acids. The retained sequence is limited to the CDR3, 39 bases, with the frame set at the first base.

The sequenced sample consisted of PBMCs. The sequence was collected from a woman aged 18-29 years in good health and CMV-seropositive. The chain is assembled from TRBV30 and TRBJ1-6; TRBD1 matches 8 bases in the middle. The CDR3 here reads CAWSGQGASPLHF. The DNA sequence is TGTGCCTGGAGTGGCCAGGGGGCATCACCCCTCCACTTT.